One sample yielded the 9 T cell receptor beta chains listed below, sequenced in a study of human T cells and chemical hapten exposure. TCRdb re-called the RACE reads with MiXCR, one entry per CDR3 protein. This sample has about 190,000 distinct CDR3 sequences, with about 25% found just once. The time point is: patch test 3, about 24 weeks after DPC sensitization. As for treatment: therapeutic diphenylcyclopropenone sensitization with weekly scalp DPC. The sample consisted of whole blood, taken in connection with sensitization to the hapten diphenylcyclopropenone (DPC). These TCRs come from a woman between 40 and 55 years old with alopecia areata. Some clones in this sample may be carry-over from other donors' samples.

The chain has TRBV6-2 or TRBV6-3 and TRBJ1-1; TRBD1 matches at 8 bases. The CDR3 has 13 residues. J gave up 5 bases and V 6 bases, and 5 bases lay outside the gene matches. Germline CDR1 and CDR2: MNHEY and SVGEGT. Here the CDR3 reads CASSRQGRTEAFF. CDR3 DNA: TGTGCCAGCAGCCGACAGGGGAGGACTGAAGCTTTCTTT.

V gene TRBV7-6 combines with J gene TRBJ2-7, with D tentatively TRBD2 (5 bases). CDR3 size: 18 residues. Trimming took off 1 base at V and 0 bases at J, with 19 bases between the two ends. CDR1 is SGHVS, CDR2 FNYEAQ, per germline. For the CDR3, the DNA is TGTGCCAGCAGCTTAGATATAAGGGCCCGGACTGTCTCCTACGAGCAGTACTTC. Translated, it gives CASSLDIRARTVSYEQYF.

The rearrangement uses TRBV4-1 and TRBJ1-2; D gene ambiguous. V was cut by 6 bases and J by 2 bases, with 16 bases left in between. Germline V gene data show CDR1 as MGHRA and CDR2 as YSYEKL. There are 15 residues in the CDR3. In nucleotides, the CDR3 is TGCGCCAGCAGACGGACCACAACCGGGAACTATGGCTACACCTTC. This codes for CASRRTTTGNYGYTF.

This clonotype came up a few times. DNA of the CDR3: TGTGCCAGCAGCCAAGATTCGACAGTAAATCAGCCCCAGCATTTT. It encodes CASSQDSTVNQPQHF. This chain joins TRBV4-2 and TRBJ1-5; possible D gene TRBD1, 5 bases. There are 15 residues in the CDR3. Deletions cut 0 bases from V and 4 bases from J, with 10 bases between. The germline V gene has CDR1 LGHNA and CDR2 YNFKEQ.

This clonotype was detected ten times or more. The chain uses TRBV29-1 and TRBJ2-1, with D tentatively TRBD1 (5 bases). Trimming took off 0 bases at V and 15 bases at J, with 27 bases between the two ends. The CDR3 contains 16 residues. The germline V gene has CDR1 SQVTM and CDR2 ANQGSEA. The chain's CDR3 is CSVEDRTSQNLVGVFF. Written as DNA, the CDR3 is TGCAGCGTTGAAGATCGGACCAGTCAGAATCTAGTAGGGGTGTTCTTC.

The table lists this clonotype with many counts. This rearrangement joins TRBV7-2 to TRBJ1-2, with D tentatively TRBD1 (5 bases). The CDR3 contains 14 residues. Germline CDR1 is SGHTA and CDR2 is FQGNSA. Trimming left V 1 base short and J 3 bases short, with 9 bases between. CDR3 nucleotide sequence: TGTGCCAGCAGCTTAGGACAGTCCTACTATGGCTACACCTTC. This encodes CASSLGQSYYGYTF.

The sample holds one count of this clonotype. The CDR3 protein is CASSPALSGANVLTF. CDR3 bases: TGTGCCAGCAGTCCGGCCCTCTCTGGGGCCAACGTCCTGACTTTC. The chain uses TRBV12-3 or TRBV12-4 and TRBJ2-6, with no clear D. Trimming took off 5 bases at V and 0 bases at J, with 8 bases between the two ends. The CDR3 is 15 amino acids.

This clonotype turned up a few times. V usage is TRBV4-2 and J usage is TRBJ2-1; D is perhaps TRBD1 or TRBD2 (5 bases each). This CDR3 is 16 amino acids long. Germline CDR1 and CDR2: LGHNA and YNFKEQ. Deletions cut 1 base from V and 6 bases from J, with 16 bases between. CDR3 DNA sequence: TGTGCCAGCAGCCAAGGCGGGCAGGGTGGCCGCAATGAGCAGTTCTTC. As protein: CASSQGGQGGRNEQFF.

The genes are TRBV5-5 and TRBJ1-2, with D unclear. In germline, CDR1 is SGHKS, CDR2 YYEKEE (reference sequence). The CDR3 covers 14 residues. V was shortened by 4 bases and J by 4 bases, with 14 bases between the two germline ends. CDR3 sequence (DNA): TGTGCCAGCAGCAGGCAAGAGCTCGTCTATGGCTACACCTTC. Translation: CASSRQELVYGYTF.